Shown below are 21 T cell receptor beta chains from a single sample sequenced in a study of T cells after yellow fever vaccination. A single record per CDR3 protein comes from TCRdb applying MiXCR to the 5' RACE reads. The table records around 250,000 distinct CDR3 sequences, about 5% of them present only once. The specimen was CD4+ T cells sorted from PBMCs, collected on the day of the yellow fever booster vaccination. The receptors shown here come from a man between 18 and 35 years old who received the YFV17D yellow fever vaccine.

This clonotype showed up just a few times. This sequence joins TRBV4-2 and TRBJ2-5; D not certain. In germline, CDR1 is LGHNA, CDR2 YNFKEQ. The CDR3 spans 15 residues. Trimming took 0 bases from V and 4 from J, leaving 12 bases between them. CDR3 amino acids: CASSQDPGGTETQYF. DNA of the CDR3: TGTGCCAGCAGCCAAGACCCAGGCGGTACAGAGACCCAGTACTTC.

This clonotype was seen repeatedly, ten times or more. The chain has TRBV5-1 and TRBJ2-3; 8 positions agree with TRBD1. J lost 4 bases, V lost 6 bases, and 10 bases had no gene match. The V gene's germline CDR1 is SGHRS and CDR2 YFSETQ. The CDR3 runs to 15 residues. CDR3 sequence: CASTRGTGSADTQYF. In DNA, the CDR3 is TGCGCCAGCACCCGGGGGACAGGTTCCGCAGATACGCAGTATTTT.

The sample holds a few counts of this clonotype. V and J are TRBV25-1 and TRBJ1-2; D is unclear. Germline CDR1 MGHDK, CDR2 SYGVNS. V lost 7 bases and J 8 bases, leaving 20 bases between the germline ends. The CDR3 consists of 14 residues. The CDR3 loop reads CASTPGGNVGGYTF. The CDR3 DNA is TGTGCCAGCACCCCTGGAGGGAACGTGGGAGGCTACACCTTC.

The chain links TRBV7-9 to TRBJ2-7; a weak D match, TRBD1 (6 bases). From germline, CDR1 is SEHNR and CDR2 FQNEAQ (reference sequence). The CDR3 runs to 12 residues. The V end was cut by 8 bases, the J end by 5 bases, with 13 bases between. The CDR3 DNA is TGTGCCAGCGGTAGGGGGTCCCACGAGCAGTACGTC. This translates into CASGRGSHEQYV.

Note on this clonotype: A read error is likely, as this CDR3 ends without the conserved phenylalanine or tryptophan. The DNA is omitted, as the CDR3 cannot be located on it reliably, and the CDR3 follows TCRdb's listing. The rearrangement uses TRBV10-3 and TRBJ1-2. The CDR3 is 12 residues long, counting both termini. The germline V gene encodes CDR1 ENHRY and CDR2 SYGVKD. CDR3 in amino acids: CAISESGLQTRI.

The table lists this clonotype with many counts. The chain uses TRBV7-3 and TRBJ1-1; D is perhaps TRBD1 (5 bases). The CDR3 length is 15 residues. Germline-derived CDR1 and CDR2 are SGHTA and FQGTGA. V lost 2 bases and J 0 bases, leaving 10 bases between the germline ends. The CDR3, as DNA: TGTGCCAGCAGCTTACAGGGCAGCATGAACACTGAAGCTTTCTTT. Amino acid sequence: CASSLQGSMNTEAFF.

This clonotype was seen at least ten times. The chain is built from TRBV3-1 and TRBJ2-5; a weak D match, TRBD1 (6 bases). The germline V and J ends were trimmed by 4 bases and 2 bases, with 11 bases remaining between them. From germline, CDR1 is LGHDT and CDR2 YNNKEL (reference sequence). This CDR3 comprises 14 residues. The CDR3 loop reads CASSLGTHQETQYF. In DNA, the CDR3 is TGTGCCAGCAGCCTCGGGACACATCAAGAGACCCAGTACTTC.

This clonotype was observed many times. V usage is TRBV15 and J usage is TRBJ1-5; D gene unclear. V lost 0 bases and J lost 4, with 1 base in between. This CDR3 region has 12 residues. CDR1 and CDR2 (germline): LNHNV, YYDKDF (reference sequence). The CDR3 protein is CATSRDNQPQHF. The CDR3 nucleotides read TGTGCCACCAGCAGAGATAATCAGCCCCAGCATTTT.

The table lists this clonotype with a few counts. The chain combines TRBV7-9 with TRBJ2-5; TRBD2 matches at 10 bases. V was clipped by 3 bases and J by 5 bases; unmatched bases: 9. Per the germline V gene, CDR1 is SEHNR and CDR2 is FQNEAQ (reference sequence). This CDR3 has 16 amino acids. The CDR3, as DNA: TGTGCCAGCAGCTTCGGGAGCGGGGGGGCCGGCGAGACCCAGTACTTC. This gives the protein CASSFGSGGAGETQYF.

This clonotype was picked up a small number of times. This chain links TRBV24-1 with TRBJ2-1; D possibly uses TRBD1 or TRBD2 (6 bases each). V dropped 1 base and J dropped 2 bases, with 11 bases sitting between them. Germline values: CDR1 KGHDR, CDR2 SFDVKD. The CDR3 runs to 16 residues. Here the CDR3 reads CATSDLGGDTYNEQFF. CDR3 in DNA: TGTGCCACCAGTGATTTAGGAGGGGACACCTACAATGAGCAGTTCTTC.

The chain employs TRBV7-9 and TRBJ1-1, with D possibly TRBD1 on 5 matching bases. Germline V gives CDR1 SEHNR, CDR2 FQNEAQ (reference sequence). This CDR3 region has 15 residues. V was trimmed by 7 bases and J by 3 bases, leaving 18 bases between them. CDR3 coding DNA: TGTGCCAGCACCCCCCGCGGGGGGGATTACACTGAAGCTTTCTTT. Protein: CASTPRGGDYTEAFF.

The sample holds a few counts of this clonotype. The rearrangement uses TRBV9 and TRBJ1-6; D may be TRBD1 (5 bases). Trimming took off 6 bases at V and 5 bases at J, with 12 bases between the two ends. CDR3 length: 14 residues. Per germline, CDR1 SGDLS and CDR2 YYNGEE. CDR3 nucleotide sequence: TGTGCCAGCACCCAGGCAGGGCATAATTCACCCCTCCACTTT. This encodes CASTQAGHNSPLHF. Using reference TRBV9 and TRBJ1-6 for the parts outside the CDR3, the full variable domain is DSGVTQTPKHLITATGQRVTLRCSPRSGDLSVYWYQQSLDQGLQFLIQYYNGEERAKGNILERFSAQQFPDLHSELNLSSLELGDSALYFCASTQAGHNSPLHFGNGTRLTVT.

This clonotype was picked up many times. The rearrangement uses TRBV5-1 and TRBJ1-2, with D unresolved. V lost 0 bases and J lost 7, with 10 bases in between. This CDR3 region has 13 residues. Germline loops: CDR1 SGHRS, CDR2 YFSETQ. This CDR3 is CASSLAVGIGYTF. CDR3 DNA: TGCGCCAGCAGCTTGGCCGTGGGCATTGGCTACACCTTC.

The CDR3 region has the DNA TGCAGTTCCCCTGCGGGGGGCCAAGAGACCCAGTACTTC. This gives the protein CSSPAGGQETQYF. The chain has TRBV20-1 and TRBJ2-5; TRBD2 matches at 8 bases. From germline, CDR1 is DFQATT and CDR2 SNEGSKA (reference sequence). The CDR3 totals 13 residues. V shed 8 bases and J 1 base; nucleotides not matched to a gene: 6.

CDR3 amino acids: CASSLVANSYEQYV. The CDR3 DNA reads TGTGCCAGCAGCTTAGTGGCCAACTCCTACGAGCAGTACGTC. The chain recombines TRBV7-2 with TRBJ2-7; no definite D call. The CDR3 sequence is 14 residues long. The germline CDR1 and CDR2 sequences are SGHTA and FQGNSA. V was shortened by 1 base and J by 0 bases, with 7 bases between the two germline ends.

This chain connects TRBV18 to TRBJ1-2; perhaps TRBD1 as D (5 bases). The CDR3 loop spans 16 amino acids. Germline V gives CDR1 KGHSH, CDR2 LQKENI. V lost 2 bases to trimming and J lost 0 bases, with 13 bases between them. The CDR3 nucleotides read TGTGCCAGCTCACCAGGGGCTTCAGAACCTAACTATGGCTACACCTTC. It is translated as CASSPGASEPNYGYTF.

Here the CDR3 reads CASSYIERTDTQYF. The DNA for the CDR3 is TGCGCCAGCAGTTACATTGAGAGGACAGATACGCAGTATTTT. The gene calls are TRBV5-1 and TRBJ2-3; no firm D call. The germline CDR1 and CDR2 sequences are SGHRS and YFSETQ. The CDR3 extends over 14 amino acids. V lost 5 bases, J lost 3 bases, and 13 bases lay in between.

Many counts were recorded for this clonotype. The rearrangement uses TRBV6-1 and TRBJ1-5; the D is unclear. The CDR3 loop spans 14 amino acids. CDR1 and CDR2 (germline): MNHNS, SASEGT. V lost 7 bases, J lost 5 bases, and 15 bases lay in between. Here the CDR3 reads CASTLAGGYQPQHF. The CDR3 DNA reads as TGTGCCAGCACTCTAGCGGGAGGGTATCAGCCCCAGCATTTT.

The chain links TRBV5-1 to TRBJ2-3; D is possibly TRBD2 (5 bases). Germline-derived CDR1 and CDR2 are SGHRS and YFSETQ. The CDR3 consists of 13 residues. Trimming took 0 bases from V and 3 from J, leaving 5 bases between them. The DNA for the CDR3 is TGCGCCAGCAGCTTGGGGGAGACAGATACGCAGTATTTT. It encodes CASSLGETDTQYF.

This clonotype was seen a handful of times. It may be a read error: a sequence one base away is much more abundant. The chain carries TRBV7-3 and TRBJ2-2, with 10 bases fitting TRBD1. This CDR3 is built from 15 residues. Germline CDR1 is SGHTA and CDR2 is FQGTGA. The ends lost 5 bases at V and 3 bases at J; junction bases unmatched: 3. For the CDR3, the DNA is TGTGCCAGCAGCACCGGGACAGGGGACACCGGGGAGCTGTTTTTT. It yields the protein CASSTGTGDTGELFF.

The chain combines TRBV19 with TRBJ2-6, with TRBD1 matching over 8 bases. The V segment lost 4 bases and the J segment 0 bases; nucleotides outside the gene matches: 5. The CDR3 extends over 17 amino acids. Germline V gene sequence: CDR1 LNHDA, CDR2 SQIVND (reference sequence). DNA of the CDR3: TGTGCCAGTAGTACCGGACAGGGTAGCTCTGGGGCCAACGTCCTGACTTTC. This sequence encodes CASSTGQGSSGANVLTF.